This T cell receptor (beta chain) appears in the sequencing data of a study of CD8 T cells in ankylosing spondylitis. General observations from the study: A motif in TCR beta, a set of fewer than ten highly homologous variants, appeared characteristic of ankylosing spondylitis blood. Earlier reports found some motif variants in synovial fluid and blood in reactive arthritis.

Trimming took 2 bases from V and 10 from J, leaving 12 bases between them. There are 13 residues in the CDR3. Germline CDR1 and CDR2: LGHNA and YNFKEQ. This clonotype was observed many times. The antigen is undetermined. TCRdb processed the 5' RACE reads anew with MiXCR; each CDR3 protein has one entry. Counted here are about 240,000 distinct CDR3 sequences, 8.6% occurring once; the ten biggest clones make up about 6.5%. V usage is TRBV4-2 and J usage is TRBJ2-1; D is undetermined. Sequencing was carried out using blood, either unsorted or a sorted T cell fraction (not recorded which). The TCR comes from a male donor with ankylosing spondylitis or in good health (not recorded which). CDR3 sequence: CASSQSRLSEQFF. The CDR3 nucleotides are TGTGCCAGCAGCCAATCTAGACTCTCAGAGCAGTTCTTC.